This T cell receptor beta chain derives from a study of PD-L1 blockade in urothelial cancer. Across the whole study: Atezolizumab 1,200 mg was given intravenously every 3 weeks, starting 2014. At 6 weeks and at 3 weeks (second dose) after treatment start, blood was analyzed. Median T cell yield from blood was roughly 150,000.

Remarks on this clone: Its matching antigen is unknown.

This CDR3 has 12 amino acids. The V gene's germline CDR1 is SEHNR and CDR2 FQNEAQ (reference sequence). The V and J ends lost 5 bases and 6 bases respectively, with 10 bases between them. Study findings and constraints: Where pretreatment blood TCR clonality fell below the median, better survival was predicted.

The method was immunoSEQ multiplex PCR; TCRdb's version includes in-frame clones alone and lacks a portion of them. Among 25,000 to 30,000 clones listed, 75% to 90% were seen once. This clonotype originated in a man aged 45-65 years with urothelial cancer. The sequencing used PBMCs, collected around atezolizumab (anti-PD-L1) treatment. V usage is TRBV7-9 and J usage is TRBJ2-5, with D possibly TRBD1 on 6 matching bases. CDR3: CASSQDSQTQYF. As DNA, the CDR3 is TGTGCCAGCAGCCAGGACAGCCAGACCCAGTACTTC.